The sample holds a few counts of the clone carrying this T cell receptor (beta chain). Its antigen is unidentified. The CDR3 sequence is 11 residues long. The V gene's germline CDR1 is SQVTM and CDR2 ANQGSEA. V lost 8 bases and J lost 9, with 14 bases in between. Naive T cells were sorted: CD4+CD8-CD45RO-CD45RA+ for CD4+, CD8+CD4-CD45RA+CD27bright for CD8+. A linear amplification protocol produced the TCR libraries from approximately 460 ng of total RNA. Per the study methods: 78,498 TCR alpha transcripts were sequenced from four or five healthy donors. TCRdb re-called the reads with MiXCR, one entry per CDR3 protein. TCRdb, rather than the study authors, made the V and J calls. Of around 180,000 distinct CDR3 sequences in the sample, about 74% are singletons; the top ten hold roughly 2.3%. This sample stems from a study of healthy donors' naive CD4 and CD8 T cells. The overall study: Donors came from three age groups: 20-25, 40-50 and 60-70 years.

The study's findings and limits: Negatively charged CDR3s marked CD8+ lineage; positively charged CDR3s marked CD4+ lineage.

This TCR derives from a pool of human donors in good health; the sample pools cells from several healthy donors. Sample: naive CD4+ and CD8+ T cells sorted from blood, pooled from several donors. The chain carries TRBV29-1 and TRBJ2-1, with D possibly TRBD2 on 6 matching bases. CDR3 sequence reads: CSSLLAGEQFF. DNA for the CDR3: TGCAGCTCACTACTAGCTGGTGAGCAGTTCTTC.